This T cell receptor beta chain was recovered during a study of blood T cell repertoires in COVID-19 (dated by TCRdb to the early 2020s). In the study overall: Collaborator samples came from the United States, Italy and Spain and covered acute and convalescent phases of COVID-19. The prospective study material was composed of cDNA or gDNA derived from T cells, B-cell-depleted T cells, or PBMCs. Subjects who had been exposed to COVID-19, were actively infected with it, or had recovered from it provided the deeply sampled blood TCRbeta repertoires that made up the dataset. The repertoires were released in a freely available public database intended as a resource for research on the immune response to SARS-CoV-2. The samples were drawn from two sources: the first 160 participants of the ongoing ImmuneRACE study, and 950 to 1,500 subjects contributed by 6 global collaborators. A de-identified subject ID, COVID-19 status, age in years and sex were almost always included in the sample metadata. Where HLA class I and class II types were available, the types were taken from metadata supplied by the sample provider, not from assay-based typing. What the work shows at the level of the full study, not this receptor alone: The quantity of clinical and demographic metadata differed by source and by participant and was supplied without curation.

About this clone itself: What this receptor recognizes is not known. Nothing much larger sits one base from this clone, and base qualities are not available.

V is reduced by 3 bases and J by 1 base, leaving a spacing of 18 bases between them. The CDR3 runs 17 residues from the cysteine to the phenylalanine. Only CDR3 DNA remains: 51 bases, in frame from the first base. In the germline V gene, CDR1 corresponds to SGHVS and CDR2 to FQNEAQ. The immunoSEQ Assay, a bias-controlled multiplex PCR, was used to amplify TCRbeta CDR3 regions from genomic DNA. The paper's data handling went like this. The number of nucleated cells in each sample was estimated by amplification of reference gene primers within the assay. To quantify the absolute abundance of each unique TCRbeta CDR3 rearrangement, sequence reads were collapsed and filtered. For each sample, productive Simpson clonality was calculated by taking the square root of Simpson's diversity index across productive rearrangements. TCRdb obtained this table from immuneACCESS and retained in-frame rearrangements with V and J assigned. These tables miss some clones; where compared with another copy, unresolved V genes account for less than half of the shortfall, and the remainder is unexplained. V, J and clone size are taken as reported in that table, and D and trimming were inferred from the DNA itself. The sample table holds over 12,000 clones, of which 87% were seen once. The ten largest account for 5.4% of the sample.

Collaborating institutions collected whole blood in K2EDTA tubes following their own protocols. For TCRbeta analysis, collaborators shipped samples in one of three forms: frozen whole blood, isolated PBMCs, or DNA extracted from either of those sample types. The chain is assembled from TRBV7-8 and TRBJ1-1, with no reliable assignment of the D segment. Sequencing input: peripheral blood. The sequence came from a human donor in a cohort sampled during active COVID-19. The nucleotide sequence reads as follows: TGTGCCAGCAGCTTGGAAAGGAGGGTTTCTGAGAACACTGAAGCTTTCTTT. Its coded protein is CASSLERRVSENTEAFF.